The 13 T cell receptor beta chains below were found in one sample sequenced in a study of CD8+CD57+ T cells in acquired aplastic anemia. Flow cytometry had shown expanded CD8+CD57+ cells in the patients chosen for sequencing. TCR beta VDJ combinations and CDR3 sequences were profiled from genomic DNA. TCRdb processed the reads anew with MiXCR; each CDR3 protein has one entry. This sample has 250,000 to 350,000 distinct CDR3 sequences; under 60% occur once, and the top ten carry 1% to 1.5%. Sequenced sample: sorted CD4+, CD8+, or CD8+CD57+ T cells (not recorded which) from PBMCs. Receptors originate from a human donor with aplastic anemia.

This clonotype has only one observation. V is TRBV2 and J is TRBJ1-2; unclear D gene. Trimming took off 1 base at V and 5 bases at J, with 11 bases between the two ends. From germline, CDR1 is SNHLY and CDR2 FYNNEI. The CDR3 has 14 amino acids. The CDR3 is CASSEGKQQYGYTF. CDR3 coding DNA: TGTGCCAGCAGTGAAGGGAAACAACAGTATGGCTACACCTTC.

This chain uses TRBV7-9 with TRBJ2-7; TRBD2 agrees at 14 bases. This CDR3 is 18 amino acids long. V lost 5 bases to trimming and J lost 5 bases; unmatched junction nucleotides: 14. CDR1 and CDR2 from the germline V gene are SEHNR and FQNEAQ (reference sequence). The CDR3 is CASSPRGLAGDPLDEQYF. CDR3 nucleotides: TGTGCCAGCAGCCCAAGGGGACTAGCGGGAGACCCGTTGGACGAGCAGTACTTC.

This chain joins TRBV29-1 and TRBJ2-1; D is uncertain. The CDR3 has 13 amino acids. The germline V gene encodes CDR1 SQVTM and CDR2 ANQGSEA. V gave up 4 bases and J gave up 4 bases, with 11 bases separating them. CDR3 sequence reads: CSVARQSYNEQFF. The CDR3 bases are TGCAGCGTTGCCAGGCAGAGTTACAATGAGCAGTTCTTC.

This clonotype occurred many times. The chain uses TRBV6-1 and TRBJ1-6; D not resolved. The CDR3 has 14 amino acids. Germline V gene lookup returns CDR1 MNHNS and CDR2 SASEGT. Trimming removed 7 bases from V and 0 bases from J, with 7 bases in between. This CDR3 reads CASTASSYNSPLHF. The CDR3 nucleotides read TGTGCCAGCACCGCAAGCTCCTATAATTCACCCCTCCACTTT.

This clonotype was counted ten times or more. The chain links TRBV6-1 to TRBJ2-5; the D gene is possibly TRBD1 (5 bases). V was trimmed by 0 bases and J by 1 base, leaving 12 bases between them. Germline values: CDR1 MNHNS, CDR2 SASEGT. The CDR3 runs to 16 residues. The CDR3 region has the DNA TGTGCCAGCAGTGAAGCCTTCGGAAGGGGCCAAGAGACCCAGTACTTC. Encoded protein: CASSEAFGRGQETQYF.

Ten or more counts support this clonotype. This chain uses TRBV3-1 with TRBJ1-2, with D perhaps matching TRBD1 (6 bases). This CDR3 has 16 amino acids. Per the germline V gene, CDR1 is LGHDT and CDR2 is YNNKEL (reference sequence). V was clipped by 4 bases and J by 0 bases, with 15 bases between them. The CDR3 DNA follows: TGTGCCAGCAGCCGTGGACAGACCAGCACTAACTATGGCTACACCTTC. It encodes CASSRGQTSTNYGYTF. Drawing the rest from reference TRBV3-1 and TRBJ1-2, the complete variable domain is DTAVSQTPKYLVTQMGNDKSIKCEQNLGHDTMYWYKQDSKKFLKIMFSYNNKELIINETVPNRFSPKSPDKAHLNLHINSLELGDSAVYFCASSRGQTSTNYGYTFGSGTRLTVV.

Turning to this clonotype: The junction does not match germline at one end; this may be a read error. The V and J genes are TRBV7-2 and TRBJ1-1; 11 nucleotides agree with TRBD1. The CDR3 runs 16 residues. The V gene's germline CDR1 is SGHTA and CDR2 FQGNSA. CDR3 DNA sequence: TGTGCCGGCAGCGTAAGCCCGGGGACAGGGGGAACTGAAGCTTTCTTT. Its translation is CAGSVSPGTGGTEAFF. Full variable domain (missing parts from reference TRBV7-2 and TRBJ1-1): GAGVSQSPSNKVTEKGKDVELRCDPISGHTALYWYRQSLGQGLEFLIYFQGNSAPDKSGLPSDRFSAERTGGSVSTLTIQRTQQEDSAVYLCAGSVSPGTGGTEAFFGQGTRLTVV.

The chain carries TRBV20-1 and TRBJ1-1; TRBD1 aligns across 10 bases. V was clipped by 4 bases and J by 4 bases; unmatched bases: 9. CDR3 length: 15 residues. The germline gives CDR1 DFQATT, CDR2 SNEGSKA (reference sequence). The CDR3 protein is CSATSPGQGSTEAFF. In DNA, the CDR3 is TGCAGTGCTACGTCACCGGGACAGGGGAGCACTGAAGCTTTCTTT.

In nucleotides, the CDR3 is TGTGCCATCAGTGAGCCGGGCAGCCAAGAGACCCAGTACTTC. Protein: CAISEPGSQETQYF. V and J are TRBV10-3 and TRBJ2-5; D not certain. V dropped 2 bases and J dropped 1 base, with 8 bases sitting between them. The CDR3 totals 14 residues. Per the germline V gene, CDR1 is ENHRY and CDR2 is SYGVKD.

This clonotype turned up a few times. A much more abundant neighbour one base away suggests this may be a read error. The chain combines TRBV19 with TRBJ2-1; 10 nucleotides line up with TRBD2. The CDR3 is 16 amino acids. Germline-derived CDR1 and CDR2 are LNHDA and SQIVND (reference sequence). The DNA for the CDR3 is TGTGCCAGTGCGTCATTTCTAGCGGGGGAGTACAATGAGCGGTTCTTC. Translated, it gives CASASFLAGEYNERFF.

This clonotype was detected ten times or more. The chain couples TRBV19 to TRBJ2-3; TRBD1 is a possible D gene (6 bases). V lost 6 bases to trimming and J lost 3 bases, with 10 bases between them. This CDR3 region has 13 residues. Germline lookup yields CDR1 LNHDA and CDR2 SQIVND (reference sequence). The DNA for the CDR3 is TGTGCCAGTAGCGACACAGGGACAGATACGCAGTATTTT. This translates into CASSDTGTDTQYF.

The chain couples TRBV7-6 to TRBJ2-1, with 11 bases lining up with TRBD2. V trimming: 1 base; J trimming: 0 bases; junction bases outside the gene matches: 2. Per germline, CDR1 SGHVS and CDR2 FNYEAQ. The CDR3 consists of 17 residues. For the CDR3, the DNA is TGTGCCAGCAGCTTAGGACTAGCGGGGAGCTCCTACAATGAGCAGTTCTTC. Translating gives CASSLGLAGSSYNEQFF.

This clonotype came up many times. For the CDR3, the DNA is TGTGCCAGCAGCGAGACGGGGTACCAGCTTTACGAGCAGTACTTC. Its protein product is CASSETGYQLYEQYF. The chain combines TRBV3-1 with TRBJ2-7; TRBD2 is a possible D gene (5 bases). V was shortened by 5 bases and J by 4 bases, with 18 bases between the two germline ends. The CDR3 has 15 amino acids. Germline V gene sequence: CDR1 LGHDT, CDR2 YNNKEL (reference sequence).